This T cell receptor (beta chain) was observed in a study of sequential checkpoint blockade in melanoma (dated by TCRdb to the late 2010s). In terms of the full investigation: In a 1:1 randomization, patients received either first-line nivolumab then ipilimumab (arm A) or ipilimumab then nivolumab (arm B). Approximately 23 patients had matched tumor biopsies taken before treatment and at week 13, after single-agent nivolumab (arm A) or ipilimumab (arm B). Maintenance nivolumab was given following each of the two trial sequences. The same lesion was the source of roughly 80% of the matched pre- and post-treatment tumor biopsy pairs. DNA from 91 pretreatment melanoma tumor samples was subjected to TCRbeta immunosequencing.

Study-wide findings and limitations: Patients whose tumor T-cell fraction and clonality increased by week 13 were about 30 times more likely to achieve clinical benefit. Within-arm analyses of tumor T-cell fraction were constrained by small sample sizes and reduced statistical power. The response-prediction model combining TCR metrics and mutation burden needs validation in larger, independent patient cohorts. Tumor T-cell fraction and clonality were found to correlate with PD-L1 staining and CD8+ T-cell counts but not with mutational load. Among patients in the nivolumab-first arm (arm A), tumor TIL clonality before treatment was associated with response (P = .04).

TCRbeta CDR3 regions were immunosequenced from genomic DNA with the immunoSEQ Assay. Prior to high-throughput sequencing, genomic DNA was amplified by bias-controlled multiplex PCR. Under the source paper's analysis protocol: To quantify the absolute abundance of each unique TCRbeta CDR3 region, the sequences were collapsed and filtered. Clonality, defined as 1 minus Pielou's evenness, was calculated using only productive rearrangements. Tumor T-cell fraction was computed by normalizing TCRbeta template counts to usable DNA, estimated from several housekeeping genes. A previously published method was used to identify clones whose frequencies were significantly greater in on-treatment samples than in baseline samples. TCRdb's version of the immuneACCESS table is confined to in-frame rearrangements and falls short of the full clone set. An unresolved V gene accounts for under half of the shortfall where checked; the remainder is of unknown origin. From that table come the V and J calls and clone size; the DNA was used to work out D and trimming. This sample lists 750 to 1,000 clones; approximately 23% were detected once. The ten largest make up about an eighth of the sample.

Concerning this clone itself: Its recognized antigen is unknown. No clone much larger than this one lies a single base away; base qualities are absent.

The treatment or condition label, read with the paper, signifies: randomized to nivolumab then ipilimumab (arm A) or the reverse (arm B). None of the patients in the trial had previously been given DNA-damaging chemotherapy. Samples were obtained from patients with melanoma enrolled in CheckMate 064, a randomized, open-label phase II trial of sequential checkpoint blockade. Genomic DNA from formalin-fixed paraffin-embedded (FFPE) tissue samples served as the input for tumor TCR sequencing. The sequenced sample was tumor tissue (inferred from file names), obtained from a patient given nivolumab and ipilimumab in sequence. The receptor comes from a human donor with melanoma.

The CDR3 region: CSVVVPGVFGEQYF. The base sequence is TGCAGCGTCGTCGTGCCAGGGGTTTTCGGGGAGCAGTACTTC. The rearranged segments are TRBV29-1 and TRBJ2-7; matching of 6 bases hints at TRBD1 as the D gene. The CDR3, from cysteine to phenylalanine, totals 14 residues. CDR3 DNA only is kept here, 42 bases in frame from base 1. CDR1 and CDR2, per the germline V gene, are SQVTM and ANQGSEA. Trimming removed 6 bases from V and 7 bases from J, leaving 22 bases between the germline ends.